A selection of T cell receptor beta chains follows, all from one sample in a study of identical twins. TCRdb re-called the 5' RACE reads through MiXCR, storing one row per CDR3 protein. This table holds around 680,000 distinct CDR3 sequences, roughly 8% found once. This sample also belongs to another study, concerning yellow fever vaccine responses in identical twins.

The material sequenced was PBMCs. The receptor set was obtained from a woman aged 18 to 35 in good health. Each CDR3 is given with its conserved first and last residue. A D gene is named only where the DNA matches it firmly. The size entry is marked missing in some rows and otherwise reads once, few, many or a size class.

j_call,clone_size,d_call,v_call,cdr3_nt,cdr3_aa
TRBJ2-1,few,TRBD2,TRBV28,TGTGCCACTACTAATCGGCGGGGGGGCTCGAATGAGCAGTTCTTC,CATTNRRGGSNEQFF
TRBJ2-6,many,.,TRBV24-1,TGTGCCACCGGCTCTGGGGCCAACGTCCTGACTTTC,CATGSGANVLTF
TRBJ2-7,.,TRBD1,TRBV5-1,TGCGCCAGCAGCCTAGGACAGGGGTTCACCGCCGAGCAGTACTTC,CASSLGQGFTAEQYF
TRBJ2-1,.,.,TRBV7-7,TGTGCTAGCAGCCCCGGACTTCTCAATGAGCAGTTCTTC,CASSPGLLNEQFF
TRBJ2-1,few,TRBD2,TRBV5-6,TGTGCCAGCAGCTTAAACGGGGGGATGGATGAGCAGTTCTTC,CASSLNGGMDEQFF
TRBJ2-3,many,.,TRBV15,TGTGCCACCAGAGGGACCACAGATACGCAGTATTTT,CATRGTTDTQYF
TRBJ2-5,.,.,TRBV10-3,TGTGCCATCAAAGGACAATCTCAAGAGACCCAGTACTTC,CAIKGQSQETQYF
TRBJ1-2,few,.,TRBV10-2,TGCGCCAGCAGTGAAAACAGCCCCCTCGGCTACACCTTC,CASSENSPLGYTF
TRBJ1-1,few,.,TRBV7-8,TGTGCCAGCAGCTTAAGTGTCTGGAACACTGAAGCTTTCTTT,CASSLSVWNTEAFF
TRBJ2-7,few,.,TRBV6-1,TGTGCCAGCTCGGCCCCCCGGGACCCCTACGAGCAGTACTTC,CASSAPRDPYEQYF
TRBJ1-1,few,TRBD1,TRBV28,TGTGCCAGCAGTACTAGTCGACAGGGAGGTGAAGCTTTCTTT,CASSTSRQGGEAFF
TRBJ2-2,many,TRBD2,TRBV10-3,TGTGCCATCAGCGTTCTAGCGGGGAAGAACACCGGGGAGCTGTTTTTT,CAISVLAGKNTGELFF
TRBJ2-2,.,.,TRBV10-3,TGTGCCATCAGTGAGTCGAGGACACCAAACGCCGGGGAGCTGTTTTTT,CAISESRTPNAGELFF
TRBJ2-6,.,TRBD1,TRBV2,TGTACCAGCAGTTTCTCGACAGGGGGGCCCTCTGGGGCCAACGTCCTGACTTTC,CTSSFSTGGPSGANVLTF
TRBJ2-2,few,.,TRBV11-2,TGTGCCAGCAGCCTAGCCGGGACTCCAGAGCTGTTTTTT,CASSLAGTPELFF
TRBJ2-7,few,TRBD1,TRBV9,TGTGCCAGCAGCGTCTTAGACAGGGGTTACGAGCAGTACTTC,CASSVLDRGYEQYF
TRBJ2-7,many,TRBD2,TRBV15,TGTGCCACCAGCAGCAATCTGGGGAGGGGCTACGAGCAGTACTTC,CATSSNLGRGYEQYF
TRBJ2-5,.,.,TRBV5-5,TGTGCCGGCAGCTTGGGGGGCCAAGAGACCCAGTACTTC,CAGSLGGQETQYF